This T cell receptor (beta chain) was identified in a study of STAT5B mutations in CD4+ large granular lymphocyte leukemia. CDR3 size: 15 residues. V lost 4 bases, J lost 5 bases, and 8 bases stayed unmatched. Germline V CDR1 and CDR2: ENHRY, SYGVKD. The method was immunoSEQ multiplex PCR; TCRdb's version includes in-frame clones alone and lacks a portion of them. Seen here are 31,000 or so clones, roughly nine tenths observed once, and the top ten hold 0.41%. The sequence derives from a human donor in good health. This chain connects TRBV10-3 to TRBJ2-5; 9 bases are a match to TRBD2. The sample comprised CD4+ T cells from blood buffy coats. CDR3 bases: TGTGCCATCAGTGGGGCTAGCGGGAATGGGGAGACCCAGTACTTC. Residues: CAISGASGNGETQYF.